These T cell receptor beta chains were read from a single sample in a study of molecular identifiers for immune sequencing clone quantification. Via MiXCR, TCRdb re-called the PCR reads, giving one row per CDR3 protein. This table holds 490,000 or so distinct CDR3 sequences, less than 30% found once. Sequenced material: naive CD8+ T cells from blood, with Jurkat cell RNA spiked in. The receptors were sampled from a human donor in good health. Some libraries in this study had Jurkat cell RNA spiked in. Each CDR3 is given with its conserved first and last residue. The D gene is left open where the match is weak. Clone size, where shown, is once, few, many, or a class for clones that have expanded.

>NA|TRBV15|TRBD1|TRBJ2-1
CATSQRRTGTYNEQFF
TGTGCCACCAGCCAGAGAAGGACAGGGACCTACAATGAGCAGTTCTTC
>NA|TRBV5-6|NA|TRBJ2-3
CASSLSGRTDAQYF
TGTGCCAGCAGCTTATCGGGGCGCACAGATGCGCAGTATTTT
>many|TRBV20-1|TRBD1|TRBJ2-7
CSALPDRGYEQYF
TGCAGTGCTCTTCCGGACAGGGGATACGAGCAGTACTTC
>many|TRBV7-2|NA|TRBJ2-1
CASSLDSHNEQFF
TGTGCCAGCAGCTTAGACAGCCACAATGAGCAGTTCTTC
>few|TRBV7-9|NA|TRBJ1-1
CASSAGTGIMNTEAFF
TGTGCCAGCAGCGCGGGGACGGGGATTATGAACACTGAAGCTTTCTTT
>many|TRBV28|NA|TRBJ2-4
CASSARADILAKNIQYF
TGTGCCAGCAGTGCCCGCGCGGATATTCTAGCCAAAAACATTCAGTACTTC
>NA|TRBV4-3|TRBD2|TRBJ2-1
CASSQLAGNNEQFF
TGCGCCAGCAGCCAACTAGCGGGCAACAATGAGCAGTTCTTC
>few|TRBV21-1|NA|TRBJ2-3
CASSKPRGVSTDTQYF
TGTGCCAGCAGCAAGCCGCGGGGCGTTAGCACAGATACGCAGTATTTT
>NA|TRBV21-1|NA|TRBJ1-1
CASSNYPQGAGTEAVF
TGTGCCAGCAGCAACTACCCCCAGGGGGCCGGCACTGAAGCTGTCTTT
>few|TRBV5-1|NA|TRBJ2-4
CASSQGPQGVMGDIQYF
TGCGCCAGCAGCCAGGGCCCCCAGGGCGTAATGGGGGACATTCAGTACTTC
>many|TRBV5-1|NA|TRBJ2-3
CASSWVSINGVDTQYF
TGCGCCAGCAGCTGGGTTTCGATCAACGGCGTAGATACGCAGTATTTT
>many|TRBV11-2|NA|TRBJ2-7
CASSPGGLPHPEQYF
TGTGCCAGCAGCCCCGGGGGTTTGCCGCACCCCGAGCAGTACTTC
>few|TRBV20-1|NA|TRBJ2-7
CSARRGGAPYEQYF
TGCAGTGCTAGGCGAGGCGGGGCACCCTACGAGCAGTACTTC
>NA|TRBV4-3|NA|TRBJ1-3
CASSQEPRPESSGNTIYF
TGCGCCAGCAGCCAAGAACCGCGGCCTGAGAGCTCTGGAAACACCATATATTTT
>NA|TRBV25-1|TRBD1|TRBJ2-7
CASSVGTGSYAQYF
TGTGCCAGCAGTGTTGGGACAGGGAGCTACGCGCAGTACTTC
>few|TRBV27|TRBD1|TRBJ1-2
CASSEHPGTGDQGYTF
TGTGCCAGCAGCGAACACCCCGGGACAGGGGATCAAGGCTACACCTTC
>NA|TRBV6-5|TRBD1|TRBJ1-4
CASSSGDSRNEKLFF
TGTGCCAGCAGTTCTGGGGACAGCCGTAATGAAAAACTGTTTTTT
>NA|TRBV7-9|NA|TRBJ2-2
CASSPGTVQWGTGELFF
TGTGCCAGCAGCCCAGGGACCGTGCAATGGGGTACCGGGGAGCTGTTTTTT
>NA|TRBV12-3/TRBV12-4|TRBD2|TRBJ2-5
CASTRSIAGGETQYF
TGCGCCAGCACCCGCTCGATAGCGGGGGGGGAGACCCAGTACTTC
>many|TRBV6-5|NA|TRBJ2-7
CATALGFTYEQYF
TGTGCCACAGCATTGGGGTTCACCTACGAGCAGTACTTC
>NA|TRBV15|TRBD1|TRBJ1-5
CATSRVTVTGYQPQHF
TGTGCCACCAGCAGAGTTACGGTGACAGGGTACCAGCCCCAGCATTTT
>few|TRBV10-2|TRBD2|TRBJ2-5
CASSTSGGEETQYF
TGCGCCAGCAGTACTAGCGGGGGGGAAGAGACCCAGTACTTC
>many|TRBV5-4|NA|TRBJ2-1
CASSFWSTSSDEQFF
TGTGCCAGCAGCTTTTGGTCCACTAGCTCGGATGAGCAGTTCTTC
>NA|TRBV13|TRBD2|TRBJ2-3
CASSWAQLAGSTDTQYF
TGTGCCAGCAGCTGGGCCCAACTAGCGGGGAGCACAGATACGCAGTATTTT
>NA|TRBV6-2/TRBV6-3|NA|TRBJ1-1
CASRFTRYTEAFF
TGTGCCAGCAGGTTCACAAGGTACACTGAAGCTTTCTTT
>NA|TRBV19|TRBD2|TRBJ2-5
CVSSATSGGGQETQYF
TGTGTCAGTAGTGCCACTAGCGGAGGCGGGCAAGAGACCCAGTACTTC
>many|TRBV4-3|TRBD1|TRBJ2-7
CASSPWTGYEQYF
TGCGCCAGCAGCCCTTGGACAGGCTACGAGCAGTACTTC
>NA|TRBV6-6|TRBD1|TRBJ1-1
CASRPGQGAMMNTEAFF
TGTGCCAGCAGACCGGGACAGGGGGCCATGATGAACACTGAAGCTTTCTTT
>many|TRBV28|NA|TRBJ2-3
CASSGLVRLTDTQYF
TGTGCCAGCAGTGGGTTGGTCAGACTCACAGATACGCAGTATTTT
>NA|TRBV5-1|NA|TRBJ1-1
CASSFDRAVEAFF
TGCGCCAGCAGCTTCGATAGGGCAGTTGAAGCTTTCTTT
>NA|TRBV20-1|TRBD2|TRBJ2-7
CSPQLADGLAGVTYEQYF
TGCAGTCCGCAGCTGGCAGACGGACTAGCGGGAGTCACCTACGAGCAGTACTTC
>NA|TRBV27|NA|TRBJ1-1
CASSDQGGTEAFF
TGTGCCAGCAGTGATCAGGGAGGCACTGAAGCTTTCTTT
>few|TRBV6-5|NA|TRBJ2-2
CASSPHLGLTNTGELFF
TGTGCCAGCAGCCCACACTTGGGACTTACGAACACCGGGGAGCTGTTTTTT